Listed below are T cell receptor beta chains from one sample, sequenced in a study of blood T cell repertoires in COVID-19. Profiling relied on immunoSEQ multiplex PCR, and the TCRdb table lists in-frame clones only, not all of them. This table holds tens of thousands of clones, roughly 87% found once. Sequenced sample: peripheral blood. The origin of the receptors is a woman of 80 years or more with acute or convalescent COVID-19. CDR3s include the opening cysteine and the closing phenylalanine or tryptophan. The order of the fields is CDR3 length, V gene, clone size, J gene, D gene, CDR3 protein, CDR3 DNA. The D gene is left open where the match is weak. Expanded clones get a size class; other rows say once, few or many, or leave the size out.

14	TRBV27	once	TRBJ2-1	TRBD2	CASSGTSGGNEQFF	TGTGCCAGCAGTGGGACTAGCGGTGGGAATGAGCAGTTCTTC
15	TRBV7-9	once	TRBJ2-7	TRBD1	CASSPDRVWAYEQYF	TGTGCCAGCAGCCCGGACAGGGTTTGGGCCTACGAGCAGTACTTC
16	TRBV7-3	-	TRBJ2-1	TRBD1	CASSLSHGTGTNEQFF	TGTGCCAGCAGCTTAAGTCACGGGACAGGGACCAATGAGCAGTTCTTC
16	TRBV18	-	TRBJ1-5	TRBD1	CASSPQRTGVNQPQHF	TGTGCCAGCTCACCGCAGCGGACAGGGGTCAATCAGCCCCAGCATTTT
15	TRBV11-3	-	TRBJ1-6	TRBD1	CASSLGTGDNSPLHF	TGTGCCAGCAGCTTGGGGACAGGGGATAATTCACCCCTCCACTTT
14	TRBV5-6	-	TRBJ2-7	TRBD1	CASSLTGALYEQYF	TGTGCCAGCAGCCTGACAGGGGCACTCTACGAGCAGTACTTC
18	TRBV9	-	TRBJ1-1	TRBD1	CASSDGGTGRSMRTEAFF	TGTGCCAGCAGCGACGGCGGGACAGGGAGGAGTATGCGCACTGAAGCTTTCTTT
12	TRBV30	-	TRBJ2-7	TRBD1	CAWGGQTYEQYF	TGTGCCTGGGGGGGACAGACCTACGAGCAGTACTTC
15	TRBV4-1	-	TRBJ2-5	TRBD1	CASSQDWDSQETQYF	TGCGCCAGCAGCCAAGATTGGGACAGCCAAGAGACCCAGTACTTC
14	TRBV30	-	TRBJ2-7	TRBD2	CAWSVASGSHEQYF	TGTGCCTGGAGTGTCGCTAGCGGGAGCCACGAGCAGTACTTC
17	TRBV18	-	TRBJ2-5	TRBD2	CASSPGLAGASGETQYF	TGTGCCAGCTCACCGGGGCTAGCGGGAGCATCGGGTGAGACCCAGTACTTC
12	TRBV27	-	TRBJ1-2	TRBD1	CPPQGTDYGYTF	TGCCCCCCACAGGGGACAGACTATGGCTACACCTTC
14	TRBV7-2	-	TRBJ2-7	-	CASSYEILSYEQYF	TGTGCCAGCAGTTATGAGATTCTCTCCTACGAGCAGTACTTC
14	TRBV5-1	once	TRBJ1-1	-	CASSLVPGSTEAFF	TGCGCCAGCAGCTTGGTCCCGGGGTCTACTGAAGCTTTCTTT
15	TRBV4-3	-	TRBJ2-1	TRBD1	CASSEGTDSYNEQFF	TGCGCCAGCAGCGAGGGGACAGACTCCTACAATGAGCAGTTCTTC
15	TRBV15	-	TRBJ2-1	TRBD2	CATSRETSGRSEQFF	TGTGCCACCAGCAGAGAGACTAGCGGGAGAAGTGAGCAGTTCTTC
14	TRBV3-1/TRBV3-2	-	TRBJ1-5	TRBD1	CASSHRQGSQPQHF	TGTGCCAGCAGCCACCGACAGGGTAGTCAGCCCCAGCATTTT
19	TRBV21-1	-	TRBJ1-5	-	CASSKSRGFIVYSNQPQHF	TGTGCCAGCAGTAAAAGTAGGGGGTTTATTGTGTATAGCAATCAGCCCCAGCATTTT
14	TRBV19	-	TRBJ2-7	TRBD2	CASRWASGSPEQYF	TGTGCCAGTAGGTGGGCTAGCGGGAGTCCCGAGCAGTACTTC
13	TRBV5-1	-	TRBJ2-2	-	CASSTQAPGELFF	TGCGCCAGCAGCACCCAGGCCCCCGGGGAGCTGTTTTTT
15	TRBV9	-	TRBJ2-3	TRBD2	CASSAPGLVGDTQYF	TGTGCCAGCAGTGCGCCGGGACTAGTTGGAGATACGCAGTATTTT
15	TRBV5-6	-	TRBJ1-4	TRBD1	CASSILGTGDEKLFF	TGTGCCAGCAGTATTCTGGGAACAGGGGATGAAAAACTGTTTTTT
15	TRBV4-3	-	TRBJ1-5	-	CASSQDSNSNQPQHF	TGCGCCAGCAGCCAAGATTCTAATAGCAATCAGCCCCAGCATTTT
15	TRBV11-2	-	TRBJ2-1	TRBD1	CASSATGVGYNEQFF	TGTGCCAGCAGCGCGACAGGGGTCGGTTACAATGAGCAGTTCTTC
14	TRBV11-2	-	TRBJ1-2	-	CASSPTRANYGYTF	TGTGCCAGCAGCCCGACACGAGCTAACTATGGCTACACCTTC
16	TRBV24-1	-	TRBJ2-2	-	CATSDPTGEVGGELFF	TGTGCCACCAGTGATCCGACAGGAGAAGTCGGTGGGGAGCTGTTTTTT
15	TRBV10-1	-	TRBJ2-2	-	CASSPQGAYTGELFF	TGCGCCAGCAGCCCCCAAGGGGCTTACACCGGGGAGCTGTTTTTT
18	TRBV6-4	-	TRBJ2-1	TRBD2	CASSPGLAALLAPNEQFF	TGTGCCAGCTCACCAGGACTAGCGGCCCTCCTGGCCCCCAATGAGCAGTTCTTC
14	TRBV6-5	few	TRBJ2-1	TRBD2	CASRGTSGYNEQFF	TGTGCCAGCAGGGGGACTAGCGGGTACAATGAGCAGTTCTTC
15	TRBV7-2	-	TRBJ2-7	-	CASSKTGTGSYEQYF	TGTGCCAGCAGCAAAACAGGGACCGGCTCCTACGAGCAGTACTTC
15	TRBV7-9	-	TRBJ2-2	TRBD1	CASSPGGGNTGELFF	TGTGCCAGCAGCCCAGGGGGCGGGAACACCGGGGAGCTGTTTTTT
15	TRBV18	-	TRBJ2-1	TRBD2	CASSLALAGGPKQFF	TGTGCCAGCTCATTGGCTCTAGCGGGGGGCCCCAAGCAGTTCTTC
13	TRBV7-2	-	TRBJ1-2	-	CASSGERVYGYTF	TGTGCCAGCTCCGGGGAGCGTGTCTATGGCTACACCTTC
13	TRBV6-6	-	TRBJ1-1	-	CASSNGQNTEAFF	TGTGCCAGCAGTAACGGACAAAACACTGAAGCTTTCTTT
15	TRBV21-1	-	TRBJ2-1	-	CASSAAGTGMWEQFF	TGTGCCAGCAGCGCAGCCGGGACAGGGATGTGGGAGCAGTTCTTC
15	TRBV9	-	TRBJ2-1	-	CASSVGAHTVNEQFF	TGTGCCAGCAGCGTAGGTGCGCATACTGTAAATGAGCAGTTCTTC
15	TRBV5-1	-	TRBJ1-2	TRBD1	CASSPGDRANYGYTF	TGCGCCAGCAGCCCGGGGGACAGAGCTAACTATGGCTACACCTTC
15	TRBV7-3	-	TRBJ2-5	TRBD1	CASSFTGGAEETQYF	TGTGCCAGCAGCTTTACAGGGGGCGCAGAAGAGACCCAGTACTTC
15	TRBV3-1/TRBV3-2	once	TRBJ2-5	TRBD2	CASSHVSGSGETQYF	TGTGCCAGCAGCCACGTTAGCGGGAGCGGTGAGACCCAGTACTTC
13	TRBV7-2	-	TRBJ2-5	-	CASSFVREETQYF	TGTGCCAGCAGCTTCGTCAGGGAAGAGACCCAGTACTTC
15	TRBV6-5	-	TRBJ1-3	-	CASSYTGSSGNTIYF	TGTGCCAGCAGTTACACAGGAAGCTCTGGAAACACCATATATTTT
15	TRBV14	-	TRBJ2-1	TRBD2	CASSRTSGAISEQFF	TGTGCCAGCAGTCGGACTAGCGGGGCTATAAGTGAGCAGTTCTTC
16	TRBV6-5	-	TRBJ1-3	-	CASSYSGSSSGNTIYF	TGTGCCAGCAGTTACTCCGGGTCTAGCTCTGGAAACACCATATATTTT
18	TRBV7-4	-	TRBJ2-7	TRBD2	CASRYGRQTSGRAYEQYF	TGTGCCAGCAGGTATGGACGCCAGACTAGCGGGAGAGCGTACGAGCAGTACTTC
16	TRBV4-2	-	TRBJ2-3	TRBD2	CASSPGSGSLTDTQYF	TGTGCCAGCAGCCCTGGAAGCGGGAGTTTGACAGATACGCAGTATTTT
12	TRBV5-4	-	TRBJ2-3	-	CASSVGLDTQYF	TGTGCCAGCAGCGTCGGGTTGGATACGCAGTATTTT
13	TRBV28	-	TRBJ1-3	TRBD1	CASSTDRGHTIYF	TGTGCCAGCAGTACAGACAGGGGTCACACCATATATTTT
15	TRBV6-5	-	TRBJ1-4	TRBD1	CASSRGTGGAGKLFF	TGTGCCAGCAGTCGGGGGACAGGGGGCGCGGGAAAACTGTTTTTT